The source of this T cell receptor (beta chain) is a study of response to subunit inactivated influenza vaccine. Germline V gene data show CDR1 as SGHRS and CDR2 as YFSETQ. This CDR3 is built from 16 residues. Trimming removed 4 bases from V and 4 bases from J, with 20 bases in between. As for this clonotype: What it binds is unknown.

Study findings and constraints: The authors suggested that every seasonal influenza vaccination recruits few new T cells.

TCRdb re-called the RT-PCR reads through MiXCR, storing one row per CDR3 protein. The repertoire includes 400,000 to 650,000 distinct CDR3 sequences, around 7.7% of them detected once, and roughly 13% sits in the top ten. This chain uses TRBV5-1 with TRBJ1-1, with a tentative D call TRBD1 (5 bases). This clonotype originated in a man aged 45 to 75 who received an inactivated influenza vaccine. Source: PBMCs from blood, taken roughly 24 months after vaccination. In nucleotides, the CDR3 is TGCGCCAGCAGCCTCTACCCCGGGGCCGGTCGCACTGAAGCTTTCTTT. This translates into CASSLYPGAGRTEAFF.